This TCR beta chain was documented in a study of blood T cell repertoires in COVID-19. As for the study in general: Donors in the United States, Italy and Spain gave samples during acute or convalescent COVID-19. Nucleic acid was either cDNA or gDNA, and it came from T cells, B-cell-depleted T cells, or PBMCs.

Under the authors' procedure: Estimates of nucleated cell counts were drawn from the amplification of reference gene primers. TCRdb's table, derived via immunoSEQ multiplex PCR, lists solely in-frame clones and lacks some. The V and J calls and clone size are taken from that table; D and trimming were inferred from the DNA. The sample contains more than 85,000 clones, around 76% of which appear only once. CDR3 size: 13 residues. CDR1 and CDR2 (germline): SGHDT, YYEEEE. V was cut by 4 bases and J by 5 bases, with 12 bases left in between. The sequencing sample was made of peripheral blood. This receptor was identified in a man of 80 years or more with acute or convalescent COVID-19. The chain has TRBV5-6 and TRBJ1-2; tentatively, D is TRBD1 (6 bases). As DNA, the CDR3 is TGTGCCAGCAGCCCGGACAGCGTGTATGGCTACACCTTC. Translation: CASSPDSVYGYTF.